This paragraph reports one T cell receptor (beta chain). This record belongs to a study of T cell changes during pregnancy in multiple sclerosis. V was clipped by 8 bases and J by 1 base; unmatched bases: 3. The length of the CDR3 is 14 residues. Germline values: CDR1 SNHLY, CDR2 FYNNEI. TCRdb's table, derived via immunoSEQ multiplex PCR, lists solely in-frame clones and lacks some. The sample has 25,000 to 30,000 clones; about 89% are singletons. The chain is built from TRBV2 and TRBJ2-1; 9 bases line up with TRBD2. This clonotype was obtained from a female donor in good health, enrolled as a control in a pregnancy study. The sequencing used CD4+ T cells from peripheral blood mononuclear cells, collected in the first trimester of pregnancy. This chain's CDR3 is CASERGASYNEQFF. CDR3 in DNA: TGTGCCAGCGAGCGGGGGGCTTCCTACAATGAGCAGTTCTTC.